This T cell receptor (beta chain) is drawn from a study of vaccination effects on CD4 cells after COVID-19. Some clones are missing from TCRdb's copy, which holds only in-frame ones; the method was immunoSEQ multiplex PCR. The table has about 66,000 clones, 74% seen once. Concerning this clone itself: Its specificity is not known.

The culture ran for approximately 10 days before CD4+ T cells were isolated. Each participant received a vaccine that was either BNT162b2 or mRNA-1273, given as two doses. Half of the medium was exchanged for IL-2 medium on both days 3 and 7. Germline CDR1 and CDR2: MRHNA and SNTAGT. V was clipped by 0 bases and J by 2 bases, with 7 bases between them. The CDR3 runs 14 residues. Sequenced material: CD4+ T cells from PBMCs cultured without peptide, taken after COVID-19 vaccination. This chain connects TRBV6-4 to TRBJ1-1; D is unresolved. This receptor was identified in a human donor who received a COVID-19 vaccine. CDR3: CASSDSFRNTEAFF. CDR3 bases: TGTGCCAGCAGTGACTCGTTCAGAAACACTGAAGCTTTCTTT.